This T cell receptor (beta chain) stems from a study of T cell responses to AZD1222 COVID-19 vaccine. With regard to this clone: Its antigen is not known.

J gave up 1 base and V 4 bases, and 6 bases lay outside the gene matches. From germline, CDR1 is MNHEY and CDR2 SMNVEV (reference sequence). The CDR3 is 16 residues long. Some clones are missing from TCRdb's copy, which holds only in-frame ones; the method was immunoSEQ multiplex PCR. The repertoire holds approximately 160,000 clones, with approximately 88% as singletons. Points from the study as a whole: Samples come after the peak T cell response, not at day 14. Baseline testing showed seropositivity in only five or six AZD1222 recipients. Recipients of two AZD1222 doses showed rising Spike-specific TCR breadth and depth. Vaccine-associated CD4 TCRs ranged over spike, dominating at 160-218 and 743-854.

The source of this sequence is an adult in good health. The sequences come from peripheral blood, collected on day 0 of MenACWY control vaccination. J is TRBJ2-3 and V is TRBV27; TRBD1 matches at 9 bases. The CDR3 region is CASSYTGGFGTDTQYF. In nucleotides, the CDR3 is TGTGCCAGCAGTTATACAGGGGGCTTCGGCACAGATACGCAGTATTTT.